The clone carrying this TCR beta chain was seen only once. Its antigen is undetermined. This sample was taken from a study of T cells in Graves' hyperthyroidism and ophthalmopathy. Study conclusions and caveats: Model-based prediction identified ophthalmopathy a median around seven months prior to its onset.

The investigators amplified TCR beta CDR3 regions from RNA transcripts. Initially, a first-round RT-PCR of the TCR CDR3 employed the HTBI primer set. TCRdb fed the multiplex PCR reads into MiXCR, producing one record per CDR3 protein. The sample contains some 500,000 distinct CDR3 sequences, about an eighth of which appear only once. Aged 18 to 65, the patients had hyperthyroidism that was newly diagnosed and had lasted under 2 months. The source of the PBMCs was approximately 9.5 ml of fresh peripheral blood. Germline lookup yields CDR1 SGHTA and CDR2 FQGTGA. The CDR3 consists of 15 residues. V trimming: 5 bases; J trimming: 4 bases; junction bases outside the gene matches: 9.

The sample taken for sequencing was blood. The sequence derives from a woman younger than 30 with Graves' hyperthyroidism. The chain employs TRBV7-3 and TRBJ1-1; 8 bases are shared with TRBD1. CDR3 amino acids: CASSPRQGLSTEAFF. The CDR3 nucleotides read TGTGCCAGCAGCCCCAGACAGGGGCTTTCCACTGAAGCTTTCTTT.